The 23 T cell receptor beta chains given below trace back to one sample, sequenced in a study of blood T cell repertoires in COVID-19. Sequencing was performed with immunoSEQ multiplex PCR; in TCRdb, only in-frame clones are kept and a portion is missing. The sample carries 130,000 or so clones, 65% to 85% recorded once. Sequenced: PBMCs or T cells enriched from blood (not recorded which). The receptors here all came from a woman aged 25 to 39 who had recovered from COVID-19.

The rearrangement joins TRBV19 to TRBJ2-5; 7 nucleotides agree with TRBD1. The CDR3 extends over 15 amino acids. In germline, CDR1 is LNHDA, CDR2 SQIVND (reference sequence). V lost 6 bases, J lost 5 bases, and 12 bases stayed unmatched. CDR3 protein: CASRGRGRGGETQYF. CDR3 sequence (DNA): TGTGCCAGTAGAGGAAGGGGGCGCGGCGGGGAGACCCAGTACTTC. Variable domain in full (rest from reference TRBV19 and TRBJ2-5): DGGITQSPKYLFRKEGQNVTLSCEQNLNHDAMYWYRQDPGQGLRLIYYSQIVNDFQKGDIAEGYSVSREKKESFPLTVTSAQKNPTAFYLCASRGRGRGGETQYFGPGTRLLVL.

The rearrangement links TRBV14 to TRBJ1-2; 9 bases map to TRBD1. The V gene's germline CDR1 is SGHDN and CDR2 FVKESK. V was pared by 6 bases and J by 6 bases, with 11 bases of the junction left unmatched. The CDR3 has 15 residues. In DNA form, the CDR3 reads TGTGCCAGCAGGGACACCCGGGACAGGGTTCATGGCTACACCTTC. This encodes CASRDTRDRVHGYTF.

The chain combines TRBV12-3 or TRBV12-4 with TRBJ2-1; TRBD2 might be the D (6 bases). The ends were cut back, 4 bases at V and 13 bases at J, with 11 bases in the middle. This CDR3 spans 11 amino acids. Written as DNA, the CDR3 is TGTGCCAGCAGTTCCAGACTAGTTCAGTTCTTC. It encodes CASSSRLVQFF.

The rearrangement uses TRBV27 and TRBJ2-1; TRBD2 agrees at 7 bases. Per the germline V gene, CDR1 is MNHEY and CDR2 is SMNVEV (reference sequence). This CDR3 comprises 16 residues. With 5 bases clipped from V and 0 bases from J, the junction kept 7 bases outside the gene matches. The CDR3 loop reads CASSRTGRRSYNEQFF. The CDR3 DNA is TGTGCCAGCAGTCGGACCGGGAGGCGCTCCTACAATGAGCAGTTCTTC.

This chain links TRBV30 with TRBJ1-5; tentatively, D is TRBD1 (5 bases). The CDR3 is 13 amino acids. CDR1 and CDR2 (germline): GTSNPN, SVGIG (reference sequence). Trimming pared 0 bases from V and 6 bases from J, leaving 9 bases between. The CDR3 nucleotides are TGTGCCTGGAGTGTGCGGGGCAGTCAGCCCCAGCATTTT. Its translation is CAWSVRGSQPQHF.

V is TRBV11-2 and J is TRBJ2-2; 11 bases fit TRBD2. The CDR3 runs to 16 residues. The junction had 5 bases not matched to a gene; V was cut back by 1 base and J by 7 bases. Germline CDR1 and CDR2: SGHAT and FQNNGV. Here the CDR3 DNA reads TGTGCCAGCAGCTTAGTTGCTAGCGGGAGGAACGGGGAGCTGTTTTTT. This codes for CASSLVASGRNGELFF.

This clone appeared once. The chain employs TRBV4-1 and TRBJ1-2; unclear D gene. The CDR3 is 14 amino acids. V lost 1 base, J lost 3 bases, and 9 bases lay in between. Germline assignment: CDR1 MGHRA and CDR2 YSYEKL. The CDR3 sequence is CASSQVGSDYGYTF. CDR3 DNA sequence: TGCGCCAGCAGCCAAGTTGGCAGCGACTATGGCTACACCTTC.

This chain links TRBV5-6 with TRBJ2-4; TRBD1 aligns across 8 bases. The CDR3 is made up of 13 amino acids. Per germline, CDR1 SGHDT and CDR2 YYEEEE. The V segment lost 4 bases and the J segment 9 bases; nucleotides outside the gene matches: 6. The CDR3 region is CASSAMQGAIQYF. In DNA form, the CDR3 reads TGTGCCAGCAGCGCAATGCAGGGGGCCATTCAGTACTTC. Full variable domain (remainder filled in from reference TRBV5-6 and TRBJ2-4): DAGVTQSPTHLIKTRGQQVTLRCSPKSGHDTVSWYQQALGQGPQFIFQYYEEEERQRGNFPDRFSGHQFPNYSSELNVNALLLGDSALYLCASSAMQGAIQYFGAGTRLSVL.

This chain joins TRBV4-2 and TRBJ2-1; 8 positions agree with TRBD2. V gave up 4 bases and J gave up 5 bases; unmatched junction bases: 7. The CDR3 consists of 15 residues. Germline assignment: CDR1 LGHNA and CDR2 YNFKEQ. The DNA of the CDR3 is TGTGCCAGCAGCCCGCCCGGGACTAGGAACAATGAGCAGTTCTTC. It is translated as CASSPPGTRNNEQFF.

The rearrangement links TRBV7-2 to TRBJ2-3, with 7 bases aligning to TRBD2. There are 15 residues in the CDR3. With 7 bases clipped from V and 2 bases from J, the junction kept 9 bases outside the gene matches. CDR1 and CDR2 (germline): SGHTA, FQGNSA. The CDR3 DNA sequence: TGTGCCAGCATCGGACTAGGGGAACCCACAGATACGCAGTATTTT. Its protein is CASIGLGEPTDTQYF.

The chain uses TRBV5-1 and TRBJ2-3; 14 bases fit TRBD2. The germline V gene encodes CDR1 SGHRS and CDR2 YFSETQ. Trimming took 3 bases from V and 0 from J; bases not matched to a gene: 6. CDR3 length: 18 residues. CDR3 sequence (DNA): TGCGCCAGCAGCTGGGACCGGACTAGCGGGAGGAGCACAGATACGCAGTATTTT. Protein product: CASSWDRTSGRSTDTQYF.

V usage is TRBV5-1 and J usage is TRBJ1-2; 8 bases are shared with TRBD1. There are 17 residues in the CDR3. V trimming: 0 bases; J trimming: 5 bases; junction bases outside the gene matches: 12. The germline V gene encodes CDR1 SGHRS and CDR2 YFSETQ. In DNA form, the CDR3 reads TGCGCCAGCAGCTTGGCCTGGGGCAGGGGGCCTCGGTATGGCTACACCTTC. Protein product: CASSLAWGRGPRYGYTF.

This clone is a singleton in its sample. V gene TRBV5-1 combines with J gene TRBJ2-7; TRBD2 agrees at 13 bases. V shed 4 bases, J shed 2 bases, and the junction held 3 bases outside the gene matches. In germline, CDR1 is SGHRS, CDR2 YFSETQ. There are 15 residues in the CDR3. CDR3 nucleotides: TGCGCCAGCAGCCCGGGACTAGCGGGACCCTACGAGCAGTACTTC. This sequence encodes CASSPGLAGPYEQYF.

This clone was observed a handful of times. The V call is TRBV30, the J call TRBJ1-3; D not resolved. Germline V gene lookup returns CDR1 GTSNPN and CDR2 SVGIG (reference sequence). This CDR3 has 15 amino acids. V lost 8 bases and J lost 0, with 17 bases in between. The CDR3 sequence: CAKREGLNSGNTIYF. The CDR3, as DNA: TGTGCCAAACGAGAGGGATTGAACTCTGGAAACACCATATATTTT.

J is TRBJ2-7 and V is TRBV6-5, with 11 bases matching TRBD2. With 4 bases clipped from V and 4 bases from J, the junction kept 6 bases outside the gene matches. The CDR3 loop spans 15 amino acids. The germline CDR1 and CDR2 sequences are MNHEY and SVGAGI. The CDR3 loop reads CASSSGTSGLYEQYF. The CDR3 nucleotides read TGTGCCAGCAGTTCCGGGACTAGCGGATTATACGAGCAGTACTTC.

This sequence joins TRBV7-9 and TRBJ1-5; weak D call: TRBD1 (6 bases). V lost 1 base and J lost 5, with 12 bases in between. Per the germline V gene, CDR1 is SEHNR and CDR2 is FQNEAQ (reference sequence). The CDR3 is made up of 15 amino acids. The CDR3 bases are TGTGCCAGCAGCTTAGGGGGGCTTGGGGATCAGCCCCAGCATTTT. Protein sequence: CASSLGGLGDQPQHF.

This sequence joins TRBV5-3 and TRBJ2-7; D is unclear. TRBV5-3 is given ORF status, its function remaining uncertain. V was pared by 4 bases and J by 3 bases, with 17 bases between. The CDR3 totals 15 residues. Written as DNA, the CDR3 is TGTGCCAGAAGCCCGAGGTATGGAGTTTACTACGAGCAGTACTTC. Translating it yields CARSPRYGVYYEQYF.

J is TRBJ2-2 and V is TRBV4-1; TRBD1 aligns across 7 bases. The J segment lost 6 bases and the V segment lost 1 base, leaving 11 bases of the junction unmatched. Looked up from germline, CDR1 is MGHRA and CDR2 is YSYEKL. The CDR3 sequence is 17 residues long. CDR3 in amino acids: CASSQGLTPQGAGELFF. Written as DNA, the CDR3 is TGCGCCAGCAGCCAAGGCCTCACTCCCCAGGGGGCCGGGGAGCTGTTTTTT.

V usage is TRBV28 and J usage is TRBJ1-6; 7 bases map to TRBD1. CDR1 is MDHEN, CDR2 SYDVKM, per germline. Trimming cost V 7 bases and J 6 bases; bases outside gene matches: 6. The CDR3 sequence is 14 residues long. The CDR3 DNA reads as TGTGCCAGCAAGATGGACAGGATTAATTCACCCCTCCACTTT. It yields the protein CASKMDRINSPLHF.

The V and J genes are TRBV9 and TRBJ2-5, with TRBD2 identical over 8 bases. This CDR3 has 15 amino acids. Germline values: CDR1 SGDLS, CDR2 YYNGEE. The V gene end was trimmed by 2 bases and the J gene end by 1 base; junction bases not matched to a gene: 4. CDR3 nucleotides: TGTGCCAGCAGCGTGAGGGCGGGAGGCCAAGAGACCCAGTACTTC. It is translated as CASSVRAGGQETQYF. Full variable domain (missing parts from reference TRBV9 and TRBJ2-5): DSGVTQTPKHLITATGQRVTLRCSPRSGDLSVYWYQQSLDQGLQFLIQYYNGEERAKGNILERFSAQQFPDLHSELNLSSLELGDSALYFCASSVRAGGQETQYFGPGTRLLVL.

The chain combines TRBV5-6 with TRBJ1-1; TRBD1 might be the D (5 bases). Germline loops: CDR1 SGHDT, CDR2 YYEEEE. Trimming took off 0 bases at V and 5 bases at J, with 17 bases between the two ends. This CDR3 is built from 16 residues. The CDR3 loop is CASSLVQGLPRTEAFF. The CDR3 DNA is TGTGCCAGCAGCTTGGTTCAGGGTCTCCCAAGGACTGAAGCTTTCTTT. Supplemented by reference TRBV5-6 and TRBJ1-1, the full variable domain reads DAGVTQSPTHLIKTRGQQVTLRCSPKSGHDTVSWYQQALGQGPQFIFQYYEEEERQRGNFPDRFSGHQFPNYSSELNVNALLLGDSALYLCASSLVQGLPRTEAFFGQGTRLTVV.

The genes are TRBV5-4 and TRBJ2-2; 8 bases line up with TRBD1. V shed 4 bases, J shed 7 bases, and the junction held 15 bases outside the gene matches. From germline, CDR1 is SGHNT and CDR2 YYREEE (reference sequence). The CDR3 is 17 residues long. CDR3 nucleotide sequence: TGTGCCAGCAGCGTCCAGGGGGCCCTTACTAGGGGCGGGGAGCTGTTTTTT. Encoded protein: CASSVQGALTRGGELFF. The full variable domain, in which reference TRBV5-4 and TRBJ2-2 provide the parts outside the CDR3, is ETGVTQSPTHLIKTRGQQVTLRCSSQSGHNTVSWYQQALGQGPQFIFQYYREEENGRGNFPPRFSGLQFPNYSSELNVNALELDDSALYLCASSVQGALTRGGELFFGEGSRLTVL.

The chain has TRBV7-2 and TRBJ1-2, with TRBD1 matching 8 bases. This CDR3 is built from 14 residues. CDR1 SGHTA and CDR2 FQGNSA come from the germline V gene. V shed 5 bases, J shed 5 bases, and the junction held 7 bases outside the gene matches. The chain's CDR3 is CASSPRQGTYGYTF. DNA of the CDR3: TGTGCCAGCAGCCCTCGACAGGGGACGTATGGCTACACCTTC.